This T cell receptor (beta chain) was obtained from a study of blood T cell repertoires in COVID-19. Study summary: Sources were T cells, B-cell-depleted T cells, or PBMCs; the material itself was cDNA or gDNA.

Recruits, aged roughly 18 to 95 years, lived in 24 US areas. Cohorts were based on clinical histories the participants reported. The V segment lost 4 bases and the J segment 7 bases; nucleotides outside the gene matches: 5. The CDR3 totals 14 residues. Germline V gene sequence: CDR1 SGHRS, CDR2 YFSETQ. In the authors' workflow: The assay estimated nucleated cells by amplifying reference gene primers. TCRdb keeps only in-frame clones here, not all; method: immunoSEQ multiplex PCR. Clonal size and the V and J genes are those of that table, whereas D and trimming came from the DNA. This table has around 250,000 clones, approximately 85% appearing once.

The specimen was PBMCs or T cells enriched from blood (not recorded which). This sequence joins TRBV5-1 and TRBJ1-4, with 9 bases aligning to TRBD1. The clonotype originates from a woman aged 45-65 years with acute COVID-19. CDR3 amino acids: CASSLGTGTEKLFF. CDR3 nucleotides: TGCGCCAGCAGCCTGGGGACAGGGACTGAAAAACTGTTTTTT. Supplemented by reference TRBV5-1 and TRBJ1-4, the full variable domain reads KAGVTQTPRYLIKTRGQQVTLSCSPISGHRSVSWYQQTPGQGLQFLFEYFSETQRNKGNFPGRFSGRQFSNSRSEMNVSTLELGDSALYLCASSLGTGTEKLFFGSGTQLSVL.